The clone carrying this T cell receptor beta chain occurred once. The data originate from a study of blood T cell repertoires in COVID-19. Across the study: Spain, Italy and the United States supplied samples that represented acute and convalescent COVID-19. PBMCs, B-cell-depleted T cells, or T cells provided the cDNA or gDNA that made up the material.

In the authors' methods: The authors estimated nucleated cell counts from reference gene primer amplification. Measured with immunoSEQ multiplex PCR; TCRdb has only the in-frame clones, and not every one. V, J and clone size are taken as reported in that table, and D and trimming were inferred from the DNA itself. This sample has around 63,000 clones, with more than 75% found just once. Germline V lookup: CDR1 SGDLS, CDR2 YYNGEE. The CDR3 length is 13 residues. The germline V and J ends were trimmed by 4 bases and 8 bases, with 12 bases remaining between them. The clonotype was recovered from a woman in her sixties or seventies with acute or convalescent COVID-19. V gene TRBV9 combines with J gene TRBJ1-4; D is uncertain. The specimen was peripheral blood. CDR3 bases: TGTGCCAGCAGCTCACTCACGGGGGAAAAACTGTTTTTT. Encoded protein: CASSSLTGEKLFF.